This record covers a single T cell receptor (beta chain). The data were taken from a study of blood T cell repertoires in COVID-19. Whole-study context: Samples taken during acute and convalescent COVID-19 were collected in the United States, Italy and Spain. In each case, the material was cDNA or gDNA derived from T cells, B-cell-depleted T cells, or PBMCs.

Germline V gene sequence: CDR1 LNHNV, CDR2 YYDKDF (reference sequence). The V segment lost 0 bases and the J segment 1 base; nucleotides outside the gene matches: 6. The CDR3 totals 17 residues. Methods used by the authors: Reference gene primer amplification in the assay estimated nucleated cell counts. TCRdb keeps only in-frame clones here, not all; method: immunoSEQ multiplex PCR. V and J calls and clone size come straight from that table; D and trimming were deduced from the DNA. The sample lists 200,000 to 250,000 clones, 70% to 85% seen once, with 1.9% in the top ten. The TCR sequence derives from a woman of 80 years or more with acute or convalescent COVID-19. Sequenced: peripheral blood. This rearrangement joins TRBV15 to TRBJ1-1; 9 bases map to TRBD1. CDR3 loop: CATSRDRDRVGNTEAFF. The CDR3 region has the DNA TGTGCCACCAGCAGAGATCGGGACAGGGTGGGGAACACTGAAGCTTTCTTT.